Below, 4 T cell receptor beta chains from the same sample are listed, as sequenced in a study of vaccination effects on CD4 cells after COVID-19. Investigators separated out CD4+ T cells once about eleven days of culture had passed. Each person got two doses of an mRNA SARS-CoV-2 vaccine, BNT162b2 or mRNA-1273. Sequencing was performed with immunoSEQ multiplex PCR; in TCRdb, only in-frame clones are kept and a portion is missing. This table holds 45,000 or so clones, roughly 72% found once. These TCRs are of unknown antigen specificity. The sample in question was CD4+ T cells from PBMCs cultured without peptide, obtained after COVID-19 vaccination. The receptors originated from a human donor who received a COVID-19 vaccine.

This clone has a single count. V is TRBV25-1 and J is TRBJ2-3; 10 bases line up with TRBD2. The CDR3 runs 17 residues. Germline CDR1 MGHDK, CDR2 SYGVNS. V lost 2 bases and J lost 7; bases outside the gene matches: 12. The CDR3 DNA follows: TGTGCCAGCAGTGAACACCCCGTCCTAGCGGGAGCGAATACGCAGTATTTT. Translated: CASSEHPVLAGANTQYF. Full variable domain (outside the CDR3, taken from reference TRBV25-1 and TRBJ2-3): EADIYQTPRYLVIGTGKKITLECSQTMGHDKMYWYQQDPGMELHLIHYSYGVNSTEKGDLSSESTVSRIRTEHFPLTLESARPSHTSQYLCASSEHPVLAGANTQYFGPGTRLTVL.

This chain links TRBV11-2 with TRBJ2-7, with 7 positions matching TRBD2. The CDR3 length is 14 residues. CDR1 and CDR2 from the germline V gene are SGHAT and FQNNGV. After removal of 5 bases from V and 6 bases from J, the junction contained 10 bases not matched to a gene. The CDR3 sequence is CASSPSGAGREQYF. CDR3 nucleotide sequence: TGTGCCAGCAGCCCCAGCGGGGCGGGGCGCGAGCAGTACTTC.

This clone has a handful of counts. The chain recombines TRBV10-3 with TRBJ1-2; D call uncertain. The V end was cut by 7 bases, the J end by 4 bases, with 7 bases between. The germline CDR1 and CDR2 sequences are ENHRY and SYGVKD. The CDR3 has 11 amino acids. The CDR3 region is CAINGGYGYTF. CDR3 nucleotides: TGTGCCATCAATGGTGGCTATGGCTACACCTTC.

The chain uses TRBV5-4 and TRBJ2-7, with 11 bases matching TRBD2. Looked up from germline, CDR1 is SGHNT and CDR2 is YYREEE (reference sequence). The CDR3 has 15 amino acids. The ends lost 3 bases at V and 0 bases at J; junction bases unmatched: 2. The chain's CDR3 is CASSSTSGSSYEQYF. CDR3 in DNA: TGTGCCAGCAGCTCAACTAGCGGGAGCTCCTACGAGCAGTACTTC.